This T cell receptor beta chain was observed in a study of T cell changes during pregnancy in multiple sclerosis. Only in-frame clones appear in the TCRdb table, and some are missing; sequencing was by immunoSEQ multiplex PCR. The table lists more than 55,000 clones, roughly 92% of them singletons. The sequences come from peripheral blood, collected in the third trimester of pregnancy. This receptor was taken from a female donor with multiple sclerosis, enrolled in a pregnancy study.

The chain's CDR3 is CASSFDVTFGNTIYF. CDR3 DNA: TGCGCCAGCAGCTTCGATGTAACTTTCGGAAACACCATATATTTT. The chain joins TRBV5-1 to TRBJ1-3, with D hard to call. Germline CDR1 is SGHRS and CDR2 is YFSETQ. V dropped 2 bases and J dropped 4 bases, with 13 bases sitting between them. The CDR3 has 15 residues.